One sample yielded the 21 T cell receptor beta chains listed below, sequenced in a study of T cell clones after liver transplantation. The protocol was immunoSEQ multiplex PCR, while the TCRdb copy is restricted to in-frame clones and leaves out a portion. The sample lists over 60,000 clones, 80% occurring once. The sample was CD4+ T cells from blood, taken before liver transplant. The receptors were sampled from a human donor who received a liver transplant.

This chain connects TRBV11-3 to TRBJ2-1; D is tentatively TRBD1 or TRBD2 (5 bases each). The germline V and J ends were trimmed by 3 bases and 0 bases, with 6 bases remaining between them. CDR3 length: 14 residues. Germline V gene lookup returns CDR1 SGHNT and CDR2 YENEEA. CDR3 sequence reads: CASSFGGSYNEQFF. CDR3 nucleotides: TGTGCCAGCAGCTTTGGGGGCTCCTACAATGAGCAGTTCTTC.

This clone was detected only a few times. The chain joins TRBV19 to TRBJ1-5, with D hard to call. The CDR3 is made up of 14 amino acids. Germline lookup yields CDR1 LNHDA and CDR2 SQIVND (reference sequence). The germline V and J ends were trimmed by 4 bases and 6 bases, with 13 bases remaining between them. In DNA, the CDR3 is TGTGCCAGTAGTACCCTTAGCGGGCTTCAGCCCCAGCATTTT. Its protein product is CASSTLSGLQPQHF.

The chain recombines TRBV7-9 with TRBJ1-1, with D possibly being TRBD1 (5 bases). This CDR3 is 13 amino acids long. CDR1 and CDR2 (germline): SEHNR, FQNEAQ (reference sequence). V gave up 8 bases and J gave up 4 bases, with 14 bases separating them. The CDR3 loop is CASATVRGTEAFF. The CDR3 DNA reads TGTGCCAGCGCGACAGTACGTGGCACTGAAGCTTTCTTT.

The chain links TRBV7-6 to TRBJ1-1; D perhaps matches TRBD1 (5 bases). Trimming removed 0 bases at V and 1 base at J, with 6 bases between. CDR1 and CDR2 (germline): SGHVS, FNYEAQ. This CDR3 region has 14 residues. CDR3 region: CASSLAGANTEAFF. The CDR3 bases are TGTGCCAGCAGCTTAGCCGGGGCGAACACTGAAGCTTTCTTT.

The chain joins TRBV5-4 to TRBJ2-1; D is possibly TRBD2 (6 bases). The V gene's germline CDR1 is SGHNT and CDR2 YYREEE (reference sequence). V lost 3 bases, J lost 0 bases, and 10 bases lay in between. The CDR3 runs 15 residues. Here the CDR3 DNA reads TGTGCCAGCAGCTGGGGACTTGTCTCCTACAATGAGCAGTTCTTC. This gives the protein CASSWGLVSYNEQFF.

The chain joins TRBV6-6 to TRBJ1-1; 11 bases map to TRBD1. Looked up from germline, CDR1 is MNHNY and CDR2 is SVGAGI (reference sequence). Unmatched junction bases numbered 4, after V lost 6 bases and J lost 7 bases. The CDR3 has 13 residues. The CDR3 coding sequence is TGTGCCAGCAGACTGGACAGGGGGCATGAAGCTTTCTTT. Translated: CASRLDRGHEAFF.

CDR3 residues: CASSRTGASYPDMNTEAFF. The CDR3 region has the DNA TGTGCCAGCAGTCGGACAGGGGCCTCCTACCCGGACATGAACACTGAAGCTTTCTTT. This chain joins TRBV28 and TRBJ1-1, with 9 bases fitting TRBD1. Trimming at V came to 5 bases and at J to 0 bases, leaving 16 bases not matched to a gene. Looked up from germline, CDR1 is MDHEN and CDR2 is SYDVKM. The CDR3 runs to 19 residues.

The CDR3 loop reads CASSLVGTSGEKLFF. The CDR3 DNA follows: TGTGCCAGCAGCTTGGTGGGGACTAGCGGTGAAAAACTGTTTTTT. The V gene is TRBV5-4, the J gene TRBJ1-4, with a possible D match to TRBD1 (5 bases). The germline V gene encodes CDR1 SGHNT and CDR2 YYREEE (reference sequence). The V gene lost 0 bases and the J gene lost 7 bases, with 13 bases spanning the gap. The CDR3 length is 15 residues.

The chain carries TRBV27 and TRBJ2-3; 12 nucleotides agree with TRBD2. Germline CDR1 MNHEY, CDR2 SMNVEV (reference sequence). The CDR3 loop spans 19 amino acids. The V segment lost 5 bases and the J segment 0 bases; nucleotides outside the gene matches: 12. The CDR3 protein is CASSHRGVTSGRSTDTQYF. The DNA for the CDR3 is TGTGCCAGCAGTCATCGCGGCGTTACTAGCGGGAGGAGCACAGATACGCAGTATTTT.

The genes are TRBV7-2 and TRBJ1-1, with D unclear. This CDR3 contains 12 residues. Germline CDR1 is SGHTA and CDR2 is FQGNSA. With 5 bases removed from V and 5 bases from J, the gap between germline ends came to 9 bases. CDR3 residues: CASSPQFTEAFF. In DNA, the CDR3 is TGTGCCAGCAGCCCACAGTTTACTGAAGCTTTCTTT.

This clone came up a few times. This chain uses TRBV28 with TRBJ2-7; perhaps TRBD1 as D (5 bases). V lost 10 bases to trimming and J lost 3 bases, with 22 bases between them. The CDR3 has 15 residues. Germline V gives CDR1 MDHEN, CDR2 SYDVKM. The CDR3 region is CATVGGAAHLYEQYF. The CDR3 nucleotides read TGTGCCACCGTTGGTGGGGCAGCTCATCTCTACGAGCAGTACTTC.

The chain combines TRBV29-1 with TRBJ2-5; TRBD2 matches 7 bases. This CDR3 has 13 amino acids. Germline loops: CDR1 SQVTM, CDR2 ANQGSEA. After removal of 5 bases from V and 4 bases from J, the junction contained 7 bases not matched to a gene. The CDR3 DNA follows: TGCAGCGTTTCGGTAGGGAGGGCAGAGACCCAGTACTTC. Its protein is CSVSVGRAETQYF. Full variable domain (rest looked up from reference TRBV29-1 and TRBJ2-5): SAVISQKPSRDICQRGTSLTIQCQVDSQVTMMFWYRQQPGQSLTLIATANQGSEATYESGFVIDKFPISRPNLTFSTLTVSNMSPEDSSIYLCSVSVGRAETQYFGPGTRLLVL.

The chain couples TRBV27 to TRBJ1-5; possible D gene TRBD1, 6 bases. The CDR3 loop spans 15 amino acids. V shed 3 bases and J shed 4 bases, with 13 bases lying between them. CDR1 is MNHEY and CDR2 is SMNVEV in the germline V gene (reference sequence). CDR3 in DNA: TGTGCCAGCAGTTTGCGGGGGCAGGTGAATCAGCCCCAGCATTTT. Protein product: CASSLRGQVNQPQHF.

Of note for this clone: The identical CDR3 is also encoded by other nucleotide sequences in the sample. The chain has TRBV5-1 and TRBJ2-1; D might be TRBD2 (6 bases). The V gene lost 0 bases and the J gene lost 2 bases, with 6 bases spanning the gap. CDR1 is SGHRS and CDR2 is YFSETQ in the germline V gene. The CDR3 is 14 residues long. The CDR3 nucleotides are TGCGCCAGCAGCTTGGCGGGGGCCTACAATGAGCAGTTCTTC. Residues: CASSLAGAYNEQFF. Complete variable domain (other parts from reference TRBV5-1 and TRBJ2-1): KAGVTQTPRYLIKTRGQQVTLSCSPISGHRSVSWYQQTPGQGLQFLFEYFSETQRNKGNFPGRFSGRQFSNSRSEMNVSTLELGDSALYLCASSLAGAYNEQFFGPGTRLTVL.

The chain employs TRBV4-1 and TRBJ2-1; TRBD2 matches at 9 bases. CDR1 and CDR2 from the germline V gene are MGHRA and YSYEKL. The V and J ends lost 0 bases and 0 bases, in that order; junction bases with no gene match: 6. The CDR3 spans 18 residues. The CDR3 is CASSQEISGSGSYNEQFF. The CDR3 coding sequence is TGCGCCAGCAGCCAAGAAATTAGCGGGAGTGGCTCCTACAATGAGCAGTTCTTC.

This chain links TRBV6-1 with TRBJ2-7; D call uncertain. This CDR3 contains 14 residues. The germline CDR1 and CDR2 sequences are MNHNS and SASEGT. Trimming shortened V by 7 bases and J by 5 bases, and 18 bases separated the two germline ends. CDR3 DNA: TGTGCCAGCAAGAGCCCCAGACTCATGCACGAGCAGTACTTC. Translating it yields CASKSPRLMHEQYF.

This clone was observed once. The rearrangement links TRBV28 to TRBJ2-7; D is undetermined. The CDR3 runs 11 residues. V lost 5 bases to trimming and J lost 4 bases, with 6 bases between them. Germline CDR1 reads MDHEN; CDR2 reads SYDVKM. The DNA for the CDR3 is TGTGCCAGCAGTGCACAATACGAGCAGTACTTC. It encodes CASSAQYEQYF. The full variable domain, completed using reference TRBV28 and TRBJ2-7, is DVKVTQSSRYLVKRTGEKVFLECVQDMDHENMFWYRQDPGLGLRLIYFSYDVKMKEKGDIPEGYSVSREKKERFSLILESASTNQTSMYLCASSAQYEQYFGPGTRLTVT.

Only a few counts were recorded for this clone. The rearrangement links TRBV7-2 to TRBJ2-5, with unresolved D. The germline V gene encodes CDR1 SGHTA and CDR2 FQGNSA. The ends were cut back, 1 base at V and 5 bases at J, with 14 bases in the middle. There are 15 residues in the CDR3. DNA for the CDR3: TGTGCCAGCAGCTTAGATATCGCACGGGTGGAGACCCAGTACTTC. It translates to CASSLDIARVETQYF.

The CDR3 sequence is CASSLSTVFTYGYTF. Written as DNA, the CDR3 is TGTGCCAGCAGTTTATCCACAGTCTTCACCTATGGCTACACCTTC. The chain combines TRBV27 with TRBJ1-2; no clear D gene. The CDR3 spans 15 residues. Germline-derived CDR1 and CDR2 are MNHEY and SMNVEV (reference sequence). V was shortened by 0 bases and J by 4 bases, with 12 bases between the two germline ends.

The V call is TRBV6-1, the J call TRBJ1-5; TRBD1 aligns across 9 bases. Germline assignment: CDR1 MNHNS and CDR2 SASEGT. This CDR3 region has 14 residues. V shed 5 bases, J shed 3 bases, and the junction held 2 bases outside the gene matches. In nucleotides, the CDR3 is TGTGCCAGCAGTACAGGGGGCCACAATCAGCCCCAGCATTTT. It translates to CASSTGGHNQPQHF.

The chain combines TRBV6-6 with TRBJ2-3; a possible D gene is TRBD2 (5 bases). CDR1 and CDR2 from the germline V gene are MNHNY and SVGAGI (reference sequence). This CDR3 comprises 11 residues. The ends were cut back, 4 bases at V and 11 bases at J, with 10 bases in the middle. CDR3 coding DNA: TGTGCCAGCAGTTCGGGATATAAGCAGTATTTT. Its protein is CASSSGYKQYF.